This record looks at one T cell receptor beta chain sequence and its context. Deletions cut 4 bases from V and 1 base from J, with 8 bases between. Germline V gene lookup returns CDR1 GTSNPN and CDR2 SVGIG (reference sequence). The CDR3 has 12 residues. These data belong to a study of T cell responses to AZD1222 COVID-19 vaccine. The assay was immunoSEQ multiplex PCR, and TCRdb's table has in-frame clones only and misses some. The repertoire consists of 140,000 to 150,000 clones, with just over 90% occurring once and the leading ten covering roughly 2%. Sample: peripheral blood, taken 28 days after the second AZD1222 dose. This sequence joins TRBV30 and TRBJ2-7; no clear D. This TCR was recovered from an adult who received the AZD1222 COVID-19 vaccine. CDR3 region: CAWKLNSYEQYF. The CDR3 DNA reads TGTGCCTGGAAGCTAAATTCCTACGAGCAGTACTTC. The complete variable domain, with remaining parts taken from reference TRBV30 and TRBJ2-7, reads SQTIHQWPATLVQPVGSPLSLECTVEGTSNPNLYWYRQAAGRGLQLLFYSVGIGQISSEVPQNLSASRPQDRQFILSSKKLLLSDSGFYLCAWKLNSYEQYFGPGTRLTVT.